The 32 T cell receptor beta chains below were found in one sample sequenced in a study of cytomegalovirus exposure and HLA in healthy donors. This PCR relied on a set of 60 Vbeta primers and 13 Jbeta primers. The data were produced by immunoSEQ multiplex PCR, yet TCRdb's version contains in-frame clones alone and is incomplete. Here the sample spans about 160,000 clones, roughly 80% being singletons. Sequenced input: PBMCs. The source of these receptors is a middle-aged woman in good health and CMV-seronegative.

The chain combines TRBV2 with TRBJ1-6; D is possibly TRBD1 (6 bases). This CDR3 comprises 12 residues. V lost 8 bases to trimming and J lost 6 bases, with 8 bases between them. Germline CDR1 and CDR2: SNHLY and FYNNEI. The CDR3 DNA sequence: TGTGCCAGCTACAGGGTTAATTCACCCCTCCACTTT. Translated: CASYRVNSPLHF. The full variable domain, its missing parts supplied by reference TRBV2 and TRBJ1-6, is EPEVTQTPSHQVTQMGQEVILRCVPISNHLYFYWYRQILGQKVEFLVSFYNNEISEKSEIFDDQFSVERPDGSNFTLKIRSTKLEDSAMYFCASYRVNSPLHFGNGTRLTVT.

V and J are TRBV5-1 and TRBJ2-3, with 9 bases aligning to TRBD2. Trimming at V came to 4 bases and at J to 4 bases, leaving 7 bases not matched to a gene. Per germline, CDR1 SGHRS and CDR2 YFSETQ. This CDR3 has 15 residues. This chain's CDR3 is CASSRTGLAPDTQYF. CDR3 coding DNA: TGCGCCAGCAGCAGGACGGGACTAGCCCCAGATACGCAGTATTTT. Combining the CDR3 with reference TRBV5-1 and TRBJ2-3 gives the whole variable domain KAGVTQTPRYLIKTRGQQVTLSCSPISGHRSVSWYQQTPGQGLQFLFEYFSETQRNKGNFPGRFSGRQFSNSRSEMNVSTLELGDSALYLCASSRTGLAPDTQYFGPGTRLTVL.

The rearrangement uses TRBV7-2 and TRBJ1-1; D is perhaps TRBD1 (6 bases). The CDR3 covers 15 residues. Germline-derived CDR1 and CDR2 are SGHTA and FQGNSA. The V end was cut by 1 base, the J end by 3 bases, with 12 bases between. CDR3 protein: CASSLDPRGHTEAFF. The CDR3 DNA sequence: TGTGCCAGCAGCTTAGACCCCAGGGGTCACACTGAAGCTTTCTTT.

The rearrangement uses TRBV29-1 and TRBJ2-1; TRBD1 agrees at 7 bases. The CDR3 extends over 15 amino acids. V gave up 7 bases and J gave up 0 bases; unmatched junction bases: 9. The germline CDR1 and CDR2 sequences are SQVTM and ANQGSEA. CDR3 nucleotides: TGCAGCGCCAAGACAGGGCCCAGCTCCTACAATGAGCAGTTCTTC. The encoded protein is CSAKTGPSSYNEQFF.

This clone was detected once. The chain carries TRBV28 and TRBJ2-5; 9 bases match TRBD2. The ends lost 2 bases at V and 5 bases at J; junction bases unmatched: 6. There are 15 residues in the CDR3. Germline V gene lookup returns CDR1 MDHEN and CDR2 SYDVKM. The CDR3 is CASSLNRGGAETQYF. The CDR3 DNA reads as TGTGCCAGCAGTTTAAATCGCGGGGGGGCGGAGACCCAGTACTTC.

This sequence joins TRBV19 and TRBJ2-2; D is undetermined. Germline V gene data show CDR1 as LNHDA and CDR2 as SQIVND (reference sequence). CDR3 length: 14 residues. With 6 bases removed from V and 7 bases from J, the gap between germline ends came to 15 bases. CDR3 coding DNA: TGTGCCAGTAGAGGTCGGGTGGTAGGCGGGGAGCTGTTTTTT. Translating it yields CASRGRVVGGELFF.

J is TRBJ1-2 and V is TRBV6-4, with a weak D call TRBD1 (6 bases). The germline V gene encodes CDR1 MRHNA and CDR2 SNTAGT. V was cut by 4 bases and J by 1 base, with 13 bases left in between. CDR3 length equals 15 residues. CDR3 loop: CASSVTLGHNYGYTF. CDR3 DNA: TGTGCCAGCAGTGTCACCCTGGGACATAACTATGGCTACACCTTC.

Here the CDR3 reads CASSLTPGLAGLRNTGELFF. The CDR3 coding sequence is TGTGCCAGCAGCTTAACTCCGGGACTAGCGGGGTTGAGGAACACCGGGGAGCTGTTTTTT. V is TRBV7-3 and J is TRBJ2-2, with 13 bases matching TRBD2. The junction had 8 bases not matched to a gene; V was cut back by 0 bases and J by 1 base. The CDR3 totals 20 residues. Per the germline V gene, CDR1 is SGHTA and CDR2 is FQGTGA.

The V call is TRBV27, the J call TRBJ2-7, with D maybe TRBD1 (5 bases). The CDR3 runs to 14 residues. Germline loops: CDR1 MNHEY, CDR2 SMNVEV (reference sequence). Trimming took 3 bases from V and 5 from J, leaving 14 bases between them. The CDR3 DNA reads TGTGCCAGCAGTTTCGGAAGGGGCCAACACGAGCAGTACTTC. Translated: CASSFGRGQHEQYF.

This clone was found once. This same CDR3 is encoded by further DNA sequences in the sample. The rearrangement links TRBV27 to TRBJ2-5, with D possibly TRBD1 on 5 matching bases. This CDR3 has 12 amino acids. The germline V and J ends were trimmed by 3 bases and 5 bases, with 7 bases remaining between them. Germline assignment: CDR1 MNHEY and CDR2 SMNVEV (reference sequence). The CDR3, as DNA: TGTGCCAGCAGTTTTAGGGGTGAGACCCAGTACTTC. Protein product: CASSFRGETQYF.

CDR3 DNA sequence: TGTGCCAGCAGCTTAAAAGCGGGGGGATACTACGAGCAGTACTTC. Protein sequence: CASSLKAGGYYEQYF. The chain joins TRBV7-9 to TRBJ2-7, with 9 bases lining up with TRBD2. This CDR3 is 15 amino acids long. Germline V gene lookup returns CDR1 SEHNR and CDR2 FQNEAQ (reference sequence). V shed 2 bases and J 3 bases; nucleotides not matched to a gene: 5.

The chain couples TRBV19 to TRBJ2-5; D remains ambiguous. V was shortened by 0 bases and J by 1 base, with 9 bases between the two germline ends. Looked up from germline, CDR1 is LNHDA and CDR2 is SQIVND (reference sequence). CDR3 length: 15 residues. The CDR3: CASSIDLDTQETQYF. As DNA, the CDR3 is TGTGCCAGTAGTATAGATCTCGACACCCAAGAGACCCAGTACTTC.

V and J are TRBV15 and TRBJ2-1; 10 bases agree with TRBD1. Germline CDR1 and CDR2: LNHNV and YYDKDF (reference sequence). J was trimmed by 7 bases and V by 5 bases; bases with no gene match: 14. CDR3 size: 17 residues. CDR3 residues: CATSRAGDRGLWNEQFF. CDR3 coding DNA: TGTGCCACCAGCCGAGCGGGGGACAGGGGTTTGTGGAATGAGCAGTTCTTC. The entire variable domain, with the rest obtained from reference TRBV15 and TRBJ2-1, is as follows: DAMVIQNPRYQVTQFGKPVTLSCSQTLNHNVMYWYQQKSSQAPKLLFHYYDKDFNNEADTPDNFQSRRPNTSFCFLDIRSPGLGDTAMYLCATSRAGDRGLWNEQFFGPGTRLTVL.

The chain recombines TRBV28 with TRBJ2-6, with D perhaps matching TRBD1 (6 bases). The CDR3 is 18 amino acids. V shed 2 bases and J shed 1 base, with 15 bases lying between them. Germline V gene lookup returns CDR1 MDHEN and CDR2 SYDVKM. CDR3 DNA: TGTGCCAGCAGTTTAAGTGCAGGGGTCAAGTCTGGGGCCAACGTCCTGACTTTC. Translating it yields CASSLSAGVKSGANVLTF.

The gene calls are TRBV11-2 and TRBJ2-3; D is unresolved. The V and J ends lost 4 bases and 4 bases respectively, with 6 bases between them. CDR1 is SGHAT and CDR2 is FQNNGV in the germline V gene. The CDR3 has 12 residues. This chain's CDR3 is CASSSPADTQYF. The CDR3 DNA sequence: TGTGCCAGCAGCTCCCCGGCAGATACGCAGTATTTT.

The genes are TRBV6-6 and TRBJ1-4; D call uncertain. CDR1 is MNHNY and CDR2 is SVGAGI in the germline V gene (reference sequence). V lost 3 bases and J 5 bases, leaving 10 bases between the germline ends. This CDR3 spans 14 amino acids. The CDR3 bases are TGTGCCAGCAGTTATGGGCCGGGAAATGAAAAACTGTTTTTT. Translated: CASSYGPGNEKLFF.

J is TRBJ1-6 and V is TRBV6-1, with TRBD1 matching over 8 bases. Germline CDR1 MNHNS, CDR2 SASEGT. V lost 5 bases and J lost 9; bases outside the gene matches: 6. The CDR3 is made up of 14 amino acids. The DNA for the CDR3 is TGTGCCAGCAGTCCAGGGGGCTACGGTTCACCCCTCCACTTT. Translation: CASSPGGYGSPLHF.

The chain combines TRBV6-1 with TRBJ2-2; no firm D call. The germline CDR1 and CDR2 sequences are MNHNS and SASEGT. The CDR3 covers 17 residues. V was pared by 1 base and J by 6 bases, with 18 bases between. CDR3 bases: TGTGCCAGCAGTGAAGGCAGGTTGGGTATCGTCGCCGGGGAGCTGTTTTTT. Translating gives CASSEGRLGIVAGELFF.

V is TRBV5-1 and J is TRBJ1-4; D unclear. This CDR3 comprises 16 residues. The germline gives CDR1 SGHRS, CDR2 YFSETQ. The ends were cut back, 4 bases at V and 3 bases at J, with 16 bases in the middle. The CDR3 loop reads CASSPVAVAPNEKLFF. CDR3 coding DNA: TGCGCCAGCAGCCCGGTAGCAGTTGCCCCTAATGAAAAACTGTTTTTT.

This CDR3 is CASSLAGTAGETQYF. As DNA, the CDR3 is TGCGCCAGCAGCTTGGCCGGGACAGCGGGAGAGACCCAGTACTTC. The rearrangement links TRBV5-1 to TRBJ2-5, with D possibly matching TRBD1 (7 bases). Trimming shortened V by 0 bases and J by 4 bases, and 13 bases separated the two germline ends. Looked up from germline, CDR1 is SGHRS and CDR2 is YFSETQ. This CDR3 region has 15 residues.

V is TRBV6-6 and J is TRBJ2-1, with D possibly matching TRBD2 (6 bases). The CDR3 runs 12 residues. Germline V gene data show CDR1 as MNHNY and CDR2 as SVGAGI (reference sequence). Trimming removed 5 bases at V and 15 bases at J, with 17 bases between. In nucleotides, the CDR3 is TGTGCCAGCAGTGGCACCGGGACTTGGGGGTTCTTC. This translates into CASSGTGTWGFF.

The V gene is TRBV14, the J gene TRBJ2-7, with 8 bases aligning to TRBD1. The CDR3 sequence is 13 residues long. Looked up from germline, CDR1 is SGHDN and CDR2 is FVKESK. Trimming removed 5 bases from V and 1 base from J; junction bases left unmatched: 1. The CDR3 reads CASSRTGSYEQYF. CDR3 DNA sequence: TGTGCCAGCAGCAGGACAGGGTCCTACGAGCAGTACTTC.

The genes are TRBV27 and TRBJ2-5; a possible D gene is TRBD1 (5 bases). The V gene lost 5 bases and the J gene lost 1 base, with 14 bases spanning the gap. Germline values: CDR1 MNHEY, CDR2 SMNVEV (reference sequence). This CDR3 is 15 amino acids long. The CDR3 nucleotides read TGTGCCAGCAGTCCTCAGGGTGAACCCCAAGAGACCCAGTACTTC. Translating gives CASSPQGEPQETQYF.

V usage is TRBV6-5 and J usage is TRBJ1-1, with a tentative D call TRBD1 (6 bases). V was clipped by 5 bases and J by 4 bases, with 14 bases between them. In germline, CDR1 is MNHEY, CDR2 SVGAGI. CDR3 length: 14 residues. The CDR3 spells CASSERQGTTEAFF. The CDR3 DNA reads TGTGCCAGCAGTGAAAGGCAGGGGACCACTGAAGCTTTCTTT.

This sequence joins TRBV28 and TRBJ1-5; TRBD1 aligns across 7 bases. V gave up 6 bases and J gave up 11 bases; unmatched junction bases: 7. The CDR3 spans 12 residues. Looked up from germline, CDR1 is MDHEN and CDR2 is SYDVKM. The CDR3 region has the DNA TGTGCCAGCAGACCGGGACAGACTTCCCAGCATTTT. Translated, it gives CASRPGQTSQHF.

The rearrangement joins TRBV10-3 to TRBJ2-1; 12 nucleotides match TRBD2. Germline V gene data show CDR1 as ENHRY and CDR2 as SYGVKD. There are 15 residues in the CDR3. Trimming took 6 bases from V and 5 from J; bases not matched to a gene: 5. The CDR3: CAISQTSGGHNEQFF. Here the CDR3 DNA reads TGTGCCATCAGCCAAACTAGCGGGGGGCACAATGAGCAGTTCTTC.

This clone was seen a single time. The chain combines TRBV25-1 with TRBJ1-1; 9 bases align to TRBD1. This CDR3 is built from 16 residues. V shed 9 bases and J 2 bases; nucleotides not matched to a gene: 13. In germline, CDR1 is MGHDK, CDR2 SYGVNS. The CDR3 spells CASNLLDRGGNTEAFF. In nucleotides, the CDR3 is TGTGCCAGTAATCTTCTTGACAGGGGGGGAAACACTGAAGCTTTCTTT.

This clone was counted a few times. V usage is TRBV6-4 and J usage is TRBJ2-1; TRBD1 is a possible D gene (6 bases). Trimming cost V 3 bases and J 6 bases, with 15 bases left between them. CDR3 length: 15 residues. Germline V gene data show CDR1 as MRHNA and CDR2 as SNTAGT. The CDR3 region has the DNA TGTGCCAGCAGTGAGGGACAAGATACAGGCAATGAGCAGTTCTTC. Its protein is CASSEGQDTGNEQFF.

The chain links TRBV6-5 to TRBJ1-6; the D is unclear. The germline V and J ends were trimmed by 5 bases and 14 bases, with 22 bases remaining between them. The CDR3 is 15 amino acids. Germline values: CDR1 MNHEY, CDR2 SVGAGI. The CDR3 DNA reads TGTGCCAGCAGTCATCTCAGGAGCGGCGATAGGGCCCTCCACTTT. Protein product: CASSHLRSGDRALHF.

This chain links TRBV29-1 with TRBJ1-1, with D possibly matching TRBD1 (6 bases). CDR3 length: 14 amino acids. The V gene's germline CDR1 is SQVTM and CDR2 ANQGSEA. V dropped 6 bases and J dropped 6 bases, with 20 bases sitting between them. Here the CDR3 reads CSVGTGFGAAEAFF. CDR3 coding DNA: TGCAGCGTCGGAACAGGGTTTGGGGCAGCTGAAGCTTTCTTT. Using reference TRBV29-1 and TRBJ1-1 for the parts outside the CDR3, the full variable domain is SAVISQKPSRDICQRGTSLTIQCQVDSQVTMMFWYRQQPGQSLTLIATANQGSEATYESGFVIDKFPISRPNLTFSTLTVSNMSPEDSSIYLCSVGTGFGAAEAFFGQGTRLTVV.

This clone appeared a single time. The chain links TRBV5-1 to TRBJ1-1; D perhaps matches TRBD1 (5 bases). V gave up 3 bases and J gave up 3 bases, with 21 bases separating them. The CDR3 contains 17 residues. Per germline, CDR1 SGHRS and CDR2 YFSETQ. This chain's CDR3 is CASSSGRRSLEDTEAFF. In DNA form, the CDR3 reads TGCGCCAGCAGCTCAGGGAGGCGCTCTTTGGAGGACACTGAAGCTTTCTTT.

This chain uses TRBV18 with TRBJ2-5, with a weak D call TRBD1 (6 bases). The germline gives CDR1 KGHSH, CDR2 LQKENI. The CDR3 consists of 16 residues. Trimming pared 4 bases from V and 4 bases from J, leaving 19 bases between. The CDR3: CASSRGGTRVLETQYF. For the CDR3, the DNA is TGTGCCAGCTCACGAGGTGGGACACGGGTGCTAGAGACCCAGTACTTC.